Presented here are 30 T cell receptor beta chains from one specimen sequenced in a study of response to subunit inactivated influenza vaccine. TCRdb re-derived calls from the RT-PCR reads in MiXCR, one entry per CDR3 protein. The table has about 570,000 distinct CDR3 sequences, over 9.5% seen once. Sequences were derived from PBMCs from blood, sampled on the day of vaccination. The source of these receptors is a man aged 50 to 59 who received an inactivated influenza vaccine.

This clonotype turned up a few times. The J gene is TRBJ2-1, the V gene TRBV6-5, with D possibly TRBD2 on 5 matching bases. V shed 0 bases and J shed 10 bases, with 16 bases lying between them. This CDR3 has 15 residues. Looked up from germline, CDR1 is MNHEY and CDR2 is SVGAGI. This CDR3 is CASSYSMAGGREQFF. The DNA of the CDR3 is TGTGCCAGCAGTTACTCGATGGCGGGCGGAAGGGAGCAGTTCTTC.

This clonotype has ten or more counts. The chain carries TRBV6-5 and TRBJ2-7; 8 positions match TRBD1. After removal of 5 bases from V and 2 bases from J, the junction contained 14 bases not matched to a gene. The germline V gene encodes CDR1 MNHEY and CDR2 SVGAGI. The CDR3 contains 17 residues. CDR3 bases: TGTGCCAGCAGTCACAGGCGCGGGACAGGTGGGACCTACGAGCAGTACTTC. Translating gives CASSHRRGTGGTYEQYF.

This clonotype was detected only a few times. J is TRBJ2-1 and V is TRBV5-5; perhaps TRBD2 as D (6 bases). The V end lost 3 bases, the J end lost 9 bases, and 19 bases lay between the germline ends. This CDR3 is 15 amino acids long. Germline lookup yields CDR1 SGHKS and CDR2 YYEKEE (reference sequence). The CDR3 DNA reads TGTGCCAGCAGCTCGCAACAGGAGGGAGTCGGTGAGCAGTTCTTC. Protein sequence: CASSSQQEGVGEQFF.

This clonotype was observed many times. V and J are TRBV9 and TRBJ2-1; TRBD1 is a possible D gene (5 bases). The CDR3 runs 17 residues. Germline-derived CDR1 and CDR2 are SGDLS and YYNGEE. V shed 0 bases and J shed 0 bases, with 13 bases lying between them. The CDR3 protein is CASSVAAGKISYNEQFF. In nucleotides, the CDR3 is TGTGCCAGCAGCGTAGCTGCAGGGAAAATCTCCTACAATGAGCAGTTCTTC.

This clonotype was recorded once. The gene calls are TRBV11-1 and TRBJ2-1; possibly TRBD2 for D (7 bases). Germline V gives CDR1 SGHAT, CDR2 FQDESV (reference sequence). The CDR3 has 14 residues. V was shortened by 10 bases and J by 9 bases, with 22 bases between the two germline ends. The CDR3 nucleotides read TGTGCCACACTCAGCCCCGGGGGGCAAGGTGAGCAGTTCTTC. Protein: CATLSPGGQGEQFF. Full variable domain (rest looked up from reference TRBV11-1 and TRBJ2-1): EAEVAQSPRYKITEKSQAVAFWCDPISGHATLYWYRQILGQGPELLVQFQDESVVDDSQLPKDRFSAERLKGVDSTLKIQPAELGDSAMYLCATLSPGGQGEQFFGPGTRLTVL.

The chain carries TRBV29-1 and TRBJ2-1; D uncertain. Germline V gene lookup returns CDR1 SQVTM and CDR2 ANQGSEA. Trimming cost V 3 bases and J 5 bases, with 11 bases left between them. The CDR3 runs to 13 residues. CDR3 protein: CSVDKHSNNEQFF. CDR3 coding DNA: TGCAGCGTTGACAAACACAGTAACAATGAGCAGTTCTTC.

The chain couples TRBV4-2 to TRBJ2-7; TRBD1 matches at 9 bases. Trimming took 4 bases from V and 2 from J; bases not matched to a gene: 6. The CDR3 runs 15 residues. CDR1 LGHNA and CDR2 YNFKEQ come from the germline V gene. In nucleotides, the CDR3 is TGTGCCAGCAGCCTTACAAACAGGGGGCCCTACGAGCAGTACTTC. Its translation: CASSLTNRGPYEQYF.

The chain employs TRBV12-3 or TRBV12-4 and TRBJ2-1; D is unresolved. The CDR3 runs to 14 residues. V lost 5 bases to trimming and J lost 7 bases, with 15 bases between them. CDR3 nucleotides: TGTGCCAGCAGTCCGTTTGGAGTATTAAATGAGCAGTTCTTC. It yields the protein CASSPFGVLNEQFF.

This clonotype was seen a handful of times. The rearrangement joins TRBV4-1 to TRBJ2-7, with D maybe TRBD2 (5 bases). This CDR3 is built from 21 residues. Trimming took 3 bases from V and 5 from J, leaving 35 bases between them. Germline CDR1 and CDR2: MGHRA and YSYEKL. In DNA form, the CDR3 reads TGCGCCAGCAGCCAGACGACCCCACGCTCTAGAGGCTGGCCCTCGAGGGACGAGCAGTACTTC. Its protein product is CASSQTTPRSRGWPSRDEQYF.

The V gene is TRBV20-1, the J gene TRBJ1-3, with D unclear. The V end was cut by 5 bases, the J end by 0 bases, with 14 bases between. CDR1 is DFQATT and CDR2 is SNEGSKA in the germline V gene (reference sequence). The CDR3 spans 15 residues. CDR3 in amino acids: CSAVPAGPSGNTIYF. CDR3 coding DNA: TGCAGTGCTGTTCCGGCAGGACCCTCTGGAAACACCATATATTTT.

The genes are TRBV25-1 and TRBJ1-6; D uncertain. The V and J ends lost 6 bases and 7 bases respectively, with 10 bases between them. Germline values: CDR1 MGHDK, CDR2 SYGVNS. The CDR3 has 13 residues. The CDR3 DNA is TGTGCCAGCAGCGAACACTGGAATTCACCCCTCCACTTT. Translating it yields CASSEHWNSPLHF. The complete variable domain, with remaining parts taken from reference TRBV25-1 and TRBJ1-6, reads EADIYQTPRYLVIGTGKKITLECSQTMGHDKMYWYQQDPGMELHLIHYSYGVNSTEKGDLSSESTVSRIRTEHFPLTLESARPSHTSQYLCASSEHWNSPLHFGNGTRLTVT.

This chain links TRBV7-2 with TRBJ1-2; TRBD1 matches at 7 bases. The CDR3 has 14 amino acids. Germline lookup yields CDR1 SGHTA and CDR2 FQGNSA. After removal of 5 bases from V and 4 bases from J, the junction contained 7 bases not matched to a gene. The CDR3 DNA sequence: TGTGCCAGCAGCGGCCAGGGACAGATCTATGGCTACACCTTC. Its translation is CASSGQGQIYGYTF.

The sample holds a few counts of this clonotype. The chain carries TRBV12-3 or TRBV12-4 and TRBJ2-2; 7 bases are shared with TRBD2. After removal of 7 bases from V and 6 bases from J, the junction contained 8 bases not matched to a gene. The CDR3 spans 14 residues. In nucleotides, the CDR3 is TGTGCCAGCACCTGGGGGGGGACGGCCGGGGAGCTGTTTTTT. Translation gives CASTWGGTAGELFF.

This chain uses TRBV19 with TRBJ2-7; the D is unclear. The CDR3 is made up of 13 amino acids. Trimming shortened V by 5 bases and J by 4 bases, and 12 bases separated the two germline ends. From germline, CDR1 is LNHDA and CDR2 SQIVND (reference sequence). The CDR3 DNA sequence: TGTGCCAGTAGTGTCAACGACCCTTACGAGCAGTACTTC. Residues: CASSVNDPYEQYF.

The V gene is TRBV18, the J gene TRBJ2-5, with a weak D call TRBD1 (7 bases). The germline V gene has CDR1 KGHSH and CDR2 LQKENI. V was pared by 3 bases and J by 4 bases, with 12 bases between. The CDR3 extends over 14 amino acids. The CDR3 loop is CASSPAQGGETQYF. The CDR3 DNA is TGTGCCAGCTCACCGGCCCAGGGGGGAGAGACCCAGTACTTC. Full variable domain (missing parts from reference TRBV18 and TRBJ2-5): NAGVMQNPRHLVRRRGQEARLRCSPMKGHSHVYWYRQLPEEGLKFMVYLQKENIIDESGMPKERFSAEFPKEGPSILRIQQVVRGDSAAYFCASSPAQGGETQYFGPGTRLLVL.

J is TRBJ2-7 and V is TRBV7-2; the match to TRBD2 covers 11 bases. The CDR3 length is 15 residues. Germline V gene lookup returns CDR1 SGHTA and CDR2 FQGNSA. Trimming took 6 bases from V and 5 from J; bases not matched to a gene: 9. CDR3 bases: TGTGCCAGCAGTTTAACTAGCGGGAGAACCCACGAGCAGTACTTC. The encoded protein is CASSLTSGRTHEQYF.

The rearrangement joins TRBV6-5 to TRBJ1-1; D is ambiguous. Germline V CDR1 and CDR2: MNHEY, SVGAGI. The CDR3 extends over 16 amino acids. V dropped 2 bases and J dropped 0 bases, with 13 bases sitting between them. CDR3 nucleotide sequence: TGTGCCAGCAGTTACAATCGAGGGAACATGAACACTGAAGCTTTCTTT. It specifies CASSYNRGNMNTEAFF.

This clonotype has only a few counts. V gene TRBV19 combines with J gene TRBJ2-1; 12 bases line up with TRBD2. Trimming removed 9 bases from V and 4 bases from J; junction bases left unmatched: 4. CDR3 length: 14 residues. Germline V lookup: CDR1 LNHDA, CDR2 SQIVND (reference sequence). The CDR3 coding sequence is TGTGCCAGCCTAGCGGGGGGGCGGTACAATGAGCAGTTCTTC. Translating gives CASLAGGRYNEQFF.

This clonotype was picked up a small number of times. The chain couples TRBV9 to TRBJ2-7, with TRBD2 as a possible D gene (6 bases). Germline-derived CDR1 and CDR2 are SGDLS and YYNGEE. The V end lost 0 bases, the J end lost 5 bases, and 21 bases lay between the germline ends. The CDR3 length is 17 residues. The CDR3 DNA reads TGTGCCAGCAGCGTAGGTACGGGAGTGGGGCTTGTGCACGAGCAGTACTTC. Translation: CASSVGTGVGLVHEQYF. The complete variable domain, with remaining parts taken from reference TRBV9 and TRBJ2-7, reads DSGVTQTPKHLITATGQRVTLRCSPRSGDLSVYWYQQSLDQGLQFLIQYYNGEERAKGNILERFSAQQFPDLHSELNLSSLELGDSALYFCASSVGTGVGLVHEQYFGPGTRLTVT.

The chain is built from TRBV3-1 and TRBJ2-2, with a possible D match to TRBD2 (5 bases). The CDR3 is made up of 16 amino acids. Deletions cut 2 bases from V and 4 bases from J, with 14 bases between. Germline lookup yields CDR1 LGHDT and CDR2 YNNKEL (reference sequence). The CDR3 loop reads CASSQPRALGTGELFF. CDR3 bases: TGTGCCAGCAGCCAACCGCGGGCCCTGGGCACCGGGGAGCTGTTTTTT. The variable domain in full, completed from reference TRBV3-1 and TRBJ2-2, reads DTAVSQTPKYLVTQMGNDKSIKCEQNLGHDTMYWYKQDSKKFLKIMFSYNNKELIINETVPNRFSPKSPDKAHLNLHINSLELGDSAVYFCASSQPRALGTGELFFGEGSRLTVL.

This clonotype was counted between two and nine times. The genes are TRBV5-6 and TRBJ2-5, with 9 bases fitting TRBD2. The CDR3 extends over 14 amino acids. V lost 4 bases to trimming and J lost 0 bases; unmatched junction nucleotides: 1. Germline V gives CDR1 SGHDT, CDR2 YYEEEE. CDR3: CASSRTSDQETQYF. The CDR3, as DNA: TGTGCCAGCAGCCGGACTAGCGACCAAGAGACCCAGTACTTC.

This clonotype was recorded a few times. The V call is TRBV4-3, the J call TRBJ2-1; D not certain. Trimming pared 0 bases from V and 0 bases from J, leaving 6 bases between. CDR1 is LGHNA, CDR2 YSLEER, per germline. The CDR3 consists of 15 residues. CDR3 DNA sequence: TGCGCCAGCAGCCAAGACCCGGACTCCTACAATGAGCAGTTCTTC. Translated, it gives CASSQDPDSYNEQFF.

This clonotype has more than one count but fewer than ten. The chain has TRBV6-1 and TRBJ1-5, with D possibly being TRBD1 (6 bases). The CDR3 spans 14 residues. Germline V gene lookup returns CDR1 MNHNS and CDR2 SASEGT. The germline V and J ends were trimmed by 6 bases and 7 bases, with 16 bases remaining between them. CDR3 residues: CASSEQGTGQPQHF. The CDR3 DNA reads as TGTGCCAGCAGCGAACAGGGTACGGGCCAGCCCCAGCATTTT.

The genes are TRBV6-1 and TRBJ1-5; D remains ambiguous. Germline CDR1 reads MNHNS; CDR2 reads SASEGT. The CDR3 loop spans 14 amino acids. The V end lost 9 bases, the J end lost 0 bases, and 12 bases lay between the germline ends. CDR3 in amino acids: CASGEGYSNQPQHF. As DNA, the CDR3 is TGTGCCAGTGGAGAGGGTTATAGCAATCAGCCCCAGCATTTT.

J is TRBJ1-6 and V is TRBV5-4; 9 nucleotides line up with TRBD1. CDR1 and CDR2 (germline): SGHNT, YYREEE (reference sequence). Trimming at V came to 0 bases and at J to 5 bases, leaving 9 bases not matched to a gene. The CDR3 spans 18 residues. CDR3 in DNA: TGTGCCAGCAGCTTGGAAATGACCGGACAGGGGAATAATTCACCCCTCCACTTT. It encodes CASSLEMTGQGNNSPLHF.

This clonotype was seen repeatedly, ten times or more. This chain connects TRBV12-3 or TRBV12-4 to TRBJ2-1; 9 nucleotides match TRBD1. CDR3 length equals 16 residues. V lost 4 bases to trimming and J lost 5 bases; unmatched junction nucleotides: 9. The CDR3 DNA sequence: TGTGCCAGCAGTTCCATGGACAGGGGAATAAACAATGAGCAGTTCTTC. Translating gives CASSSMDRGINNEQFF.

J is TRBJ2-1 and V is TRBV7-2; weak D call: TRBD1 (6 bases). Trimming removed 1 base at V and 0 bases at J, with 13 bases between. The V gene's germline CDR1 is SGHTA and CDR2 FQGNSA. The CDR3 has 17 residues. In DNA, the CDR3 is TGTGCCAGCAGCTTAGTAGGACAGCAGATCTCCTACAATGAGCAGTTCTTC. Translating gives CASSLVGQQISYNEQFF. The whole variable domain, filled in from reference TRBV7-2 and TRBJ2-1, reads GAGVSQSPSNKVTEKGKDVELRCDPISGHTALYWYRQSLGQGLEFLIYFQGNSAPDKSGLPSDRFSAERTGGSVSTLTIQRTQQEDSAVYLCASSLVGQQISYNEQFFGPGTRLTVL.

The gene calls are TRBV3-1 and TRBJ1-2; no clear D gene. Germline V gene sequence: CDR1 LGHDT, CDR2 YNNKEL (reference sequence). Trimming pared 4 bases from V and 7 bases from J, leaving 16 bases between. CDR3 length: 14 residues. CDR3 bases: TGTGCCAGCAGCCCAATGCAAGGGAATCGTGGCTACACCTTC. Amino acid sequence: CASSPMQGNRGYTF.

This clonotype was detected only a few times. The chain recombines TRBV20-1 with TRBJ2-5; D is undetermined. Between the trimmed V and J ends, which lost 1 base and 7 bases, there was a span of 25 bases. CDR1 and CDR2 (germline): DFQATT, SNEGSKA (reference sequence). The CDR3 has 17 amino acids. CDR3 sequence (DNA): TGCAGTGCTAGAGCCACCCTGTACATGAGCCCCGTCGGGACCCAGTACTTC. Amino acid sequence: CSARATLYMSPVGTQYF.

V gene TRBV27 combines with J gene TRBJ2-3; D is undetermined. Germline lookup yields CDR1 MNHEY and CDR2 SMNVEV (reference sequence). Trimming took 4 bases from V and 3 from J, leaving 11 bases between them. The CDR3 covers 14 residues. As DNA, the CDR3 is TGTGCCAGCAGTTCGTGGTTAGGAACAGATACGCAGTATTTT. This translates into CASSSWLGTDTQYF.